This T cell receptor (beta chain) emerged from a study of metastatic and nonmetastatic thyroid tumors. Ten or more counts support this clone. TCRdb re-called the PCR reads through MiXCR. The sample carries 40,000 or so clones, approximately 13% recorded once. All patients were untreated before thyroid surgery. The CDR3 is 16 residues long. Germline V gene sequence: CDR1 SGHAT, CDR2 FQDESV (reference sequence). Trimming removed 5 bases from V and 0 bases from J, with 14 bases in between. The chain joins TRBV11-1 to TRBJ1-3, with TRBD1 as a possible D gene (6 bases). The specimen sequenced was blood. The source of this sequence is a female donor with papillary thyroid cancer or a benign thyroid nodule (not recorded which). Some clones in this sample may be carry-over from other donors' samples. The CDR3 is CASSQGRGLSGNTIYF. DNA of the CDR3: TGTGCCAGCAGCCAAGGGCGGGGGCTCTCTGGAAACACCATATATTTT.